One sample yielded the 11 T cell receptor beta chains listed below, sequenced in a study of T-cell memory formation after mild COVID-19. TCRdb reanalysed the 5' RACE reads using MiXCR and keeps one entry per CDR3 protein. The table has 250,000 or so distinct CDR3 sequences, under 20% seen once; the top ten hold roughly 23%. The sample was PBMCs or a T cell subset sorted from them (not recorded which). Receptors were obtained from a man aged 18 to 29 who had mild COVID-19 (a few samples of this study predate the infection). Cell type and time point are not known.

This clonotype came up once. V usage is TRBV7-2 and J usage is TRBJ2-7; D assignment may be TRBD1 or TRBD2 (5 bases each). The V and J ends lost 4 bases and 8 bases respectively, with 21 bases between them. CDR3 length: 15 amino acids. Germline CDR1 and CDR2: SGHTA and FQGNSA. The CDR3, as DNA: TGTGCCAGCAGCTCCACCCGGGACGTGTGGGCCCAGCAGTACTTC. It encodes CASSSTRDVWAQQYF.

This clonotype has only a few counts. The J gene is TRBJ2-2, the V gene TRBV5-4, with D possibly being TRBD2 (5 bases). V was cut by 4 bases and J by 6 bases, with 10 bases left in between. Germline loops: CDR1 SGHNT, CDR2 YYREEE (reference sequence). The CDR3 runs to 13 residues. CDR3 coding DNA: TGTGCCAGCAGCAGGACTTCCTCCGGGGAGCTGTTTTTT. Its protein is CASSRTSSGELFF.

This clonotype was seen a handful of times. The J gene is TRBJ2-5, the V gene TRBV4-2; TRBD1 matches at 9 bases. J lost 3 bases, V lost 1 base, and 12 bases had no gene match. Germline V lookup: CDR1 LGHNA, CDR2 YNFKEQ. The CDR3 runs 18 residues. The CDR3 coding sequence is TGTGCCAGCAGCCAAGTTTTCTTGGCCGGGACAGGGAAAGAGACCCAGTACTTC. Encoded protein: CASSQVFLAGTGKETQYF.

The chain employs TRBV27 and TRBJ2-2; 10 bases are a match to TRBD2. The CDR3 extends over 16 amino acids. Trimming at V came to 5 bases and at J to 0 bases, leaving 3 bases not matched to a gene. Germline assignment: CDR1 MNHEY and CDR2 SMNVEV (reference sequence). CDR3: CASSTTSGPNTGELFF. The CDR3 bases are TGTGCCAGCAGTACGACTAGCGGGCCGAACACCGGGGAGCTGTTTTTT.

The CDR3 region has the DNA TGTGCCAGCAGTCCTTTCGGGGTTATTGACAATGAGCAGTTCTTC. It yields the protein CASSPFGVIDNEQFF. The chain combines TRBV6-5 with TRBJ2-1; tentatively, D is TRBD2 (5 bases). The ends were cut back, 5 bases at V and 5 bases at J, with 16 bases in the middle. The CDR3 has 15 residues. The germline CDR1 and CDR2 sequences are MNHEY and SVGAGI.

The table lists this clonotype with a few counts. The chain is built from TRBV24-1 and TRBJ1-3; 7 bases agree with TRBD1. In germline, CDR1 is KGHDR, CDR2 SFDVKD. With V trimmed by 5 bases and J by 0 bases, 6 bases remained unmatched. The CDR3 has 16 residues. CDR3 residues: CATSGKGTASGNTIYF. CDR3 bases: TGTGCCACCAGTGGCAAGGGGACAGCCTCTGGAAACACCATATATTTT.

The sample holds a few counts of this clonotype. The rearrangement uses TRBV3-1 and TRBJ2-7; the D is unclear. Trimming removed 2 bases from V and 7 bases from J, with 18 bases in between. CDR1 LGHDT and CDR2 YNNKEL come from the germline V gene (reference sequence). CDR3 length: 15 residues. CDR3 protein: CASSQKYQNLREQYF. The CDR3 DNA reads as TGTGCCAGCAGCCAAAAGTACCAGAACCTACGGGAGCAGTACTTC.

In DNA form, the CDR3 reads TGCAGCGTTGTAGTAGCGGGGACCTACGAGCAGTACTTC. Protein sequence: CSVVVAGTYEQYF. The J gene is TRBJ2-7, the V gene TRBV29-1, with 8 nucleotides matching TRBD2. Germline lookup yields CDR1 SQVTM and CDR2 ANQGSEA. J gave up 2 bases and V 4 bases, and 4 bases lay outside the gene matches. The CDR3 consists of 13 residues.

This clonotype has more than one count but fewer than ten. V and J are TRBV7-2 and TRBJ2-7; either TRBD1 or TRBD2 may supply D (6 bases each). Germline CDR1 and CDR2: SGHTA and FQGNSA. V was cut by 0 bases and J by 2 bases, with 11 bases left in between. The CDR3 length is 15 residues. Here the CDR3 reads CASSLAWGATYEQYF. In DNA form, the CDR3 reads TGTGCCAGCAGCTTAGCGTGGGGGGCGACCTACGAGCAGTACTTC.

This clonotype was seen ten or more times. The chain is built from TRBV7-9 and TRBJ1-5; a possible D gene is TRBD1 (6 bases). The germline CDR1 and CDR2 sequences are SEHNR and FQNEAQ (reference sequence). The CDR3 contains 15 residues. The germline V and J ends were trimmed by 5 bases and 5 bases, with 16 bases remaining between them. The chain's CDR3 is CASSPLGGQDQPQHF. CDR3 nucleotide sequence: TGTGCCAGCAGCCCTTTGGGGGGGCAGGATCAGCCCCAGCATTTT.

This clonotype was counted only a few times. J is TRBJ1-3 and V is TRBV7-2; D is uncertain. The CDR3 is made up of 14 amino acids. V lost 5 bases and J 0 bases, leaving 8 bases between the germline ends. Germline CDR1 SGHTA, CDR2 FQGNSA. The CDR3 bases are TGTGCCAGCAGCAAACAGAGCTCTGGAAACACCATATATTTT. Protein sequence: CASSKQSSGNTIYF.